This TCR beta chain was sequenced in a study of regulatory T cells in long-lasting Graves disease. According to the study, TCR beta libraries were built with iRepertoire HTBI primers and CDR3-region Arm-PCR. Source study methods: Gene usage covered about 60 TRBV and some 13 TRBJ segments. MiXCR, applied by TCRdb to the multiplex PCR reads, yields one record per CDR3 protein. The V and J calls and clone size come from TCRdb's table, not from the authors' own analysis. Of about 540,000 distinct CDR3 sequences in the sample, approximately 13% are singletons; the top ten hold roughly a tenth. This clonotype was seen ten or more times. Its antigen is not known. Findings and caveats of the study: Persistent Graves' patients showed reduced TCR diversity versus newly diagnosed patients.

Time point meaning: newly diagnosed GD, antithyroid drugs for less than 3 months. PBMC RNA was the source of the TCR library. The V gene's germline CDR1 is SQVTM and CDR2 ANQGSEA. The CDR3 covers 12 residues. V was shortened by 2 bases and J by 5 bases, with 9 bases between the two germline ends. This sample was shared with a second study, whose subject was T cells in Graves' hyperthyroidism and ophthalmopathy.

Sequenced material: peripheral blood mononuclear cells (PBMCs), taken at new diagnosis, from a patient treated with antithyroid drugs. The V call is TRBV29-1, the J call TRBJ1-2; D remains unclear. This sequence originates from a man aged 30-40 years with Graves disease. CDR3 nucleotide sequence: TGCAGCGTTGAAATTGGAGGATATGGCTACACCTTC. Translated: CSVEIGGYGYTF. Combining the CDR3 with reference TRBV29-1 and TRBJ1-2 gives the whole variable domain SAVISQKPSRDICQRGTSLTIQCQVDSQVTMMFWYRQQPGQSLTLIATANQGSEATYESGFVIDKFPISRPNLTFSTLTVSNMSPEDSSIYLCSVEIGGYGYTFGSGTRLTVV.